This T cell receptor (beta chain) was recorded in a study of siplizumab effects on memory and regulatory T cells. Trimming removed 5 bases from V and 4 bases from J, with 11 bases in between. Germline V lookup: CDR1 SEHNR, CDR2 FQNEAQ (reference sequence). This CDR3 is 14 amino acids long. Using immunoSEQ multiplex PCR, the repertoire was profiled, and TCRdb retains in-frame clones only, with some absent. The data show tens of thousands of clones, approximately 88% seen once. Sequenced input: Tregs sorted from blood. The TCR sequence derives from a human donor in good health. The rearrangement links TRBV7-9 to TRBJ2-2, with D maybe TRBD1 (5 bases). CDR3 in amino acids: CASSESGFTGELFF. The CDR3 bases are TGTGCCAGCAGCGAATCAGGGTTCACCGGGGAGCTGTTTTTT.